A single sample gave rise to the 4 T cell receptor beta chains below, sequenced in a study of cytotoxic CD8 clonotypes in ibrutinib-treated CLL. Profiled with immunoSEQ multiplex PCR; TCRdb holds only in-frame clones, not every one. The sample shows 60,000 to 75,000 clones, less than 95% of them seen only once. This specimen was PBMCs, taken after 12 months of ibrutinib treatment. These TCRs come from a human donor with chronic lymphocytic leukemia.

The rearrangement joins TRBV10-3 to TRBJ2-7; D uncertain. Trimming cost V 2 bases and J 4 bases, with 6 bases left between them. The CDR3 covers 12 residues. Germline V CDR1 and CDR2: ENHRY, SYGVKD. The CDR3 region is CAISETKYEQYF. CDR3 DNA sequence: TGTGCCATCAGTGAGACCAAGTACGAGCAGTACTTC.

The chain combines TRBV28 with TRBJ1-2, with TRBD1 as a possible D gene (5 bases). Germline V CDR1 and CDR2: MDHEN, SYDVKM. The CDR3 is 13 residues long. The germline V and J ends were trimmed by 10 bases and 2 bases, with 14 bases remaining between them. The CDR3 sequence is CATERGKNYGYTF. DNA of the CDR3: TGTGCCACCGAAAGGGGAAAGAACTATGGCTACACCTTC.

V gene TRBV6-6 combines with J gene TRBJ2-7; 9 nucleotides align to TRBD1. Unmatched junction bases numbered 7, after V lost 4 bases and J lost 3 bases. Germline CDR1 MNHNY, CDR2 SVGAGI (reference sequence). This CDR3 has 15 amino acids. The CDR3 region has the DNA TGTGCCAGCAGTTCCATAGACAGGGGGTTCTACGAGCAGTACTTC. It yields the protein CASSSIDRGFYEQYF.

The chain carries TRBV19 and TRBJ1-2; 7 bases align to TRBD1. The CDR3 extends over 15 amino acids. The trim removed 3 bases at V and 5 bases at J, leaving 9 bases unmatched. CDR1 is LNHDA and CDR2 is SQIVND in the germline V gene (reference sequence). CDR3 protein: CASSIFRGFEYGYTF. The CDR3 region has the DNA TGTGCCAGTAGTATTTTCAGGGGGTTTGAATATGGCTACACCTTC. The full variable domain, rest sourced from reference TRBV19 and TRBJ1-2, is DGGITQSPKYLFRKEGQNVTLSCEQNLNHDAMYWYRQDPGQGLRLIYYSQIVNDFQKGDIAEGYSVSREKKESFPLTVTSAQKNPTAFYLCASSIFRGFEYGYTFGSGTRLTVV.